This TCR beta chain is drawn from a study of CD8+ T cells in alopecia areata. CD4+ cells obtained from about 5 patients were subjected to sorting into CD25+CD127- cells. Sequencing templates came from extracted RNA that was reverse transcribed into cDNA. Profiling relied on immunoSEQ multiplex PCR, and the TCRdb table lists in-frame clones only, not all of them. The table shows 14,000 or so clones, with roughly 54% occurring only once. Of note for this clone: The antigen is unknown.

CDR3 length equals 14 residues. CDR1 is MDHEN, CDR2 SYDVKM, per germline. Germline trimming cut 5 bases from V and 3 bases from J; bases unmatched to any gene: 3. Regarding the study as a whole: An increase in clonality over normal scalp was evident in lesional scalp, especially alopecia totalis/universalis.

The receptor was isolated from a human donor with alopecia areata. The rearrangement uses TRBV28 and TRBJ1-4, with 7 bases lining up with TRBD1. Sequences were obtained from CD4+ Tregs sorted from blood. CDR3 protein: CASSPGQPNEKLFF. The DNA of the CDR3 is TGTGCCAGCAGTCCGGGACAGCCTAATGAAAAACTGTTTTTT.